This T cell receptor beta chain was obtained from a study of response to subunit inactivated influenza vaccine. Study findings and constraints: Each seasonal influenza vaccination recruits few new T cells, the authors suggested.

One entry per CDR3 protein results from TCRdb running MiXCR on the RT-PCR reads. The top ten hold approximately 10% of the sample, which has approximately 700,000 distinct CDR3 sequences, around 16% seen once. There are a few counts of this clonotype. Its antigen is unidentified. The CDR3 has 14 amino acids. The V end was cut by 2 bases, the J end by 2 bases, with 7 bases between. The germline gives CDR1 MNHEY, CDR2 SVGEGT. This sequence was found in a man in his fifties who received an inactivated influenza vaccine. The sequencing used PBMCs from blood, collected 11 to 12 days after vaccination. The rearrangement uses TRBV6-2 or TRBV6-3 and TRBJ2-1, with D possibly being TRBD1 or TRBD2 (5 bases each). CDR3 bases: TGTGCCAGCAGTTACCGGGACCCCTACAATGAGCAGTTCTTC. It encodes CASSYRDPYNEQFF.